A selection of T cell receptor beta chains follows, all from one sample in a study of early T cells in non-severe SARS-CoV-2 infection. TCRdb processed the 5' RACE reads anew with MiXCR; each CDR3 protein has one entry. The table has about 50,000 distinct CDR3 sequences, less than 10% seen once. The specimen comprised whole blood, sampled at baseline. These TCRs come from an adult who was a healthcare worker with PCR-confirmed SARS-CoV-2 infection or an uninfected control (not recorded which). Each CDR3 is given with its conserved first and last residue. The order of the fields is V gene, D gene, J gene, clone size, CDR3 DNA, CDR3 protein. D genes are given only for firm matches. Where a row states a size, it is once, few, many or the class of an expanded clone; other rows omit it.

>TRBV20-1|TRBD2|TRBJ2-2|many
TGCAGTGCTAGAGTGAGGACTAGCGGGATTCTCTTT
CSARVRTSGILF
>TRBV29-1|-|TRBJ2-7|few
TGCAGCGTTCTAAAGATTGGACAGGAGGGACAGCAGTACTTC
CSVLKIGQEGQQYF
>TRBV4-1|-|TRBJ1-5|many
TGCGCCAGCAGCCAAGACGGTCATCAGCCCCAGCATTTT
CASSQDGHQPQHF
>TRBV4-3|-|TRBJ1-6|few
TGCGCCAGCAGCCAAGTAAAGGGACAAAATTCACCCCTCCACTTT
CASSQVKGQNSPLHF
>TRBV13|-|TRBJ2-1|many
TGTGCCAGCAGCTGGACGGGCTCCTACAATGAGCAGTTCTTC
CASSWTGSYNEQFF
>TRBV5-1|TRBD1|TRBJ1-6|once
TGCGCCAGCAGCTTGGGACAGGGGACTTCACCCCTCCACTTT
CASSLGQGTSPLHF
>TRBV19|TRBD1|TRBJ2-6|-
TGTGCCAGCACACAGGGGCAGGGTTCCGGGGCCAACGTCCTGACTTTC
CASTQGQGSGANVLTF
>TRBV12-3/TRBV12-4|TRBD1|TRBJ2-2|few
TGTGCCAGCAGTTCACAGGGGTACACCGGGGAGCTGTTTTTT
CASSSQGYTGELFF
>TRBV27|-|TRBJ1-1|many
TGTGCCAGCAGTCGCGACACTTACACTGAAGCTTTCTTT
CASSRDTYTEAFF
>TRBV11-2|-|TRBJ2-3|few
TGTGCCAGCAGCTTAGCGGGAGAGGATACGCAGTATTTT
CASSLAGEDTQYF
>TRBV12-3/TRBV12-4|-|TRBJ1-2|many
TGTGCCAGCAGTCCGGGACCGATCAACTATGGCTACACCTTC
CASSPGPINYGYTF
>TRBV12-3/TRBV12-4|-|TRBJ1-1|-
TGTGCCAGCAGACCCGGAGGGGGCACTGAAGCTTTCTTT
CASRPGGGTEAFF
>TRBV19|-|TRBJ2-1|few
TGTGCCAGTAGTATTAGGGCCGGGCGACGGACCAATGAGCAGTTCTTC
CASSIRAGRRTNEQFF
>TRBV7-6|TRBD2|TRBJ2-1|few
TGTGCCAGCAGCCGAGGGGCGGGGGGGACTTACAATGAGCAGTTCTTC
CASSRGAGGTYNEQFF
>TRBV6-5|TRBD1|TRBJ1-1|few
TGTGCCAGCAGTAAGACAGGGTTGGGACTGAACACTGAAGCTTTCTTT
CASSKTGLGLNTEAFF
>TRBV12-3/TRBV12-4|TRBD1|TRBJ2-5|few
TGTGCCAGCAGTCCTCGGACAGGGCAAAAGACCCAGTACTTC
CASSPRTGQKTQYF
>TRBV3-1|TRBD2|TRBJ2-3|-
TGTGCCAGCAGCCAGCGGGGGGCAGATACGCAGTATTTT
CASSQRGADTQYF
>TRBV29-1|TRBD2|TRBJ2-1|-
TGCAGCGTTGAAGGAATAGCGGGAGGGCCATTAGGTAATGAGCAGTTCTTC
CSVEGIAGGPLGNEQFF
>TRBV6-6|TRBD1|TRBJ2-1|many
TGTGCCAGCAGTTCACCGACAGGGAGTTTGGCCTACAATGAGCAGTTCTTC
CASSSPTGSLAYNEQFF
>TRBV2|-|TRBJ1-1|-
TGTGCCAGCACCTTTTCACCCACAAACACTGAAGCTTTCTTT
CASTFSPTNTEAFF
>TRBV11-2|-|TRBJ2-3|-
TGTGCCAGCAGCTTAGATCTGGGGGGAGATACGCAGTATTTT
CASSLDLGGDTQYF
>TRBV2|-|TRBJ2-7|-
TGTGCCAGCAGTGACGACAGCGGAGGCTACGAGCAGTACTTC
CASSDDSGGYEQYF
>TRBV7-2|TRBD1|TRBJ1-2|few
TGTGCCAGCAGCTTCCCTCCAAGGACAGGGAGCTATGGCTACACCTTC
CASSFPPRTGSYGYTF
>TRBV6-1|-|TRBJ1-1|-
TGTGCCAGCAAGGATGACACTGAAGCTTTCTTT
CASKDDTEAFF
>TRBV29-1|TRBD1|TRBJ2-5|many
TGCAGCGTTGAACCGAGGACAGGGGTACAAGAGACCCAGTACTTC
CSVEPRTGVQETQYF
>TRBV3-1|-|TRBJ2-2|few
TGTGCCAGCAGCCAAGATCAGGCGCCGAACACCGGGGAGCTGTTTTTT
CASSQDQAPNTGELFF
>TRBV20-1|TRBD2|TRBJ2-7|-
TGCAGTGCTAGAGATAGCGGGACTGCCTACGAGCAGTACTTC
CSARDSGTAYEQYF
>TRBV7-2|TRBD2|TRBJ2-1|-
TGTGCCAGCAGCCGCCAGACGGGGGGGCCCAATGAGCAGTTCTTC
CASSRQTGGPNEQFF
>TRBV5-5|-|TRBJ2-7|few
TGTGCCAGCAGCTTCGGACAGTCCTCCTACGAGCAGTACTTC
CASSFGQSSYEQYF
>TRBV10-3|-|TRBJ2-3|-
TGTGCCATCAGTAATTCGGGGAGCACAGATACGCAGTATTTT
CAISNSGSTDTQYF
>TRBV6-1|TRBD2|TRBJ2-3|few
TGTGCCAGCAGTCGTACGACTAGCGCAAGCACAGATACGCAGTATTTT
CASSRTTSASTDTQYF
>TRBV29-1|-|TRBJ2-7|few
TGCAGCGTTGAAGATCGTAGGGGGTCTTCGGGTGAGCAGTACTTC
CSVEDRRGSSGEQYF
>TRBV6-6|TRBD1|TRBJ1-6|few
TGTGCCAGCAGTCAGACCCCCGGGACAGGGTATTCACCCCTCCACTTT
CASSQTPGTGYSPLHF
>TRBV5-1|-|TRBJ2-2|many
TGCGCCAGCAGCTTGGATCCGGGCCGGGAGCTGTTTTTT
CASSLDPGRELFF
>TRBV18|-|TRBJ2-1|few
TGTGTCAGCTCACCTTCGGAGGGGGCGAATGAGCAGTTCTTC
CVSSPSEGANEQFF
>TRBV11-2|TRBD2|TRBJ2-5|-
TGTGCCAGCAGCCTGGGACTAGCGGCCCGGGAGACCCAGTACTTC
CASSLGLAARETQYF
>TRBV7-9|TRBD1|TRBJ2-7|-
TGTGCCAGCAGCTTAGAGGGGGCGTTCAAGCAGTACTTC
CASSLEGAFKQYF
>TRBV5-1|-|TRBJ1-2|few
TGCGCCAGCAGCTTTTCCGGGGATGGCTACACCTTC
CASSFSGDGYTF
>TRBV7-2|TRBD1|TRBJ1-1|many
TGTGCCAGCAGCCCTCCCGGGACAGTTAACACTGAAGCTTTCTTT
CASSPPGTVNTEAFF
>TRBV13|-|TRBJ1-2|many
TGTGCCAGCAGCCAGGGAAACTATGGCTACACCTTC
CASSQGNYGYTF
>TRBV5-1|TRBD1|TRBJ2-1|-
TGCGCCAGCAGCCCGGGACAGGCTTACAATGAGCAGTTCTTC
CASSPGQAYNEQFF
>TRBV4-1|-|TRBJ2-7|few
TGCGCCAGCAGCCAAGTAACGGATTCCTACGAGCAGTACTTC
CASSQVTDSYEQYF
>TRBV2|-|TRBJ2-7|many
TGTGCCAGCAGTGAAAGAGGGGGACCCTACGAGCAGTACTTC
CASSERGGPYEQYF
>TRBV9|-|TRBJ1-6|few
TGTGCCAGCAGCGTAAACAGCGATAATTCACCCCTCCACTTT
CASSVNSDNSPLHF
>TRBV28|TRBD2|TRBJ2-1|few
TGTGCCAGCAGGACTCTCCTGACTAGCGGGATCAGCTCCTACAATGAGCAGTTCTTC
CASRTLLTSGISSYNEQFF
>TRBV3-1|-|TRBJ2-5|few
TGTGCCAGCAGCCAAACAGTACAAGAGACCCAGTACTTC
CASSQTVQETQYF
>TRBV3-1|-|TRBJ2-7|-
TGTGCCAGCAGCCAGATGGGTTTGGCCGAGCAGTACTTC
CASSQMGLAEQYF
>TRBV12-3/TRBV12-4|TRBD2|TRBJ2-1|few
TGTGCCAGCAACCCGAGCGGGAGAATCGACAATGAGCAGTTCTTC
CASNPSGRIDNEQFF
>TRBV20-1|-|TRBJ1-2|many
TGCAGTGCTAGGACCCGGGGACCGGGGACCGCTAACTATGGCTACACCTTC
CSARTRGPGTANYGYTF
>TRBV11-2|-|TRBJ2-7|-
TGTGCCAGCAGCTTAGGGTTCCAGGGTTCTCTCGAGCAGTACTTC
CASSLGFQGSLEQYF
>TRBV20-1|TRBD1|TRBJ2-7|-
TGCAGTGCTAGAGACCGCCAAACCGGGACAGCAGCCTACGAGCAGTACTTC
CSARDRQTGTAAYEQYF
>TRBV7-9|TRBD1|TRBJ2-7|-
TGTGCCAGCAACCGGGACAGGAGCTCCTACGAGCAGTACTTC
CASNRDRSSYEQYF
>TRBV7-2|-|TRBJ1-5|-
TGTGCCAGCAGCCCAAACCGGAATCAGCCCCAGCATTTT
CASSPNRNQPQHF
>TRBV28|-|TRBJ2-3|few
TGTGCCAGCAGTTTCGGGACACCATTTGATACGCAGTATTTT
CASSFGTPFDTQYF
>TRBV2|-|TRBJ1-2|few
TGTGCCAGCAGTGATAGTGTTATCTATGGCTACACCTTC
CASSDSVIYGYTF
>TRBV19|TRBD1|TRBJ1-6|-
TGTGCCAGTAGTTTAGGGGGCAGGGAAGCTTCACCCCTCCACTTT
CASSLGGREASPLHF
>TRBV7-3|TRBD2|TRBJ2-7|few
TGTGCCAGCAGCTTAACGTCACTAGCGGGAGGCTACGAGCAGTACTTC
CASSLTSLAGGYEQYF
>TRBV20-1|-|TRBJ2-2|few
TGCAGTGCTAGTACTTTTGGGGCCGGGGAGCTGTTTTTT
CSASTFGAGELFF
>TRBV7-2|TRBD1|TRBJ1-6|many
TGTGCCAGCAGCCTGACAGGGAGTAATTCACCCCTCCACTTT
CASSLTGSNSPLHF